Listed below are T cell receptor beta chains from one sample, sequenced in a study of cytomegalovirus exposure and HLA in healthy donors. Libraries were prepared by immunoSEQ multiplex PCR; TCRdb keeps only in-frame clonotypes and omits some of them. The sample shows some 180,000 clones, 82% of them seen only once. What was sequenced was PBMCs. The source of these receptors is a man between 40 and 49 years old in good health and CMV-seronegative. The CDR3 runs from the conserved cysteine through the conserved F or W. Each record gives: clone size, D gene, J gene, V gene, CDR3 DNA, CDR3 protein. D genes are given only for firm matches. Clone size, where shown, is once, few, many, or a class for clones that have expanded.

abundance: .
d_gene: .
j_gene: TRBJ2-6
v_gene: TRBV7-6
CDR3nt: TGTGCCAGCAGCTTAGACAGGCTTCGCTCTGGGGCCAACGTCCTGACTTTC
CDR3aa: CASSLDRLRSGANVLTF

abundance: .
d_gene: TRBD2
j_gene: TRBJ2-3
v_gene: TRBV7-6
CDR3nt: TGTGCCAGCAGCTTAGCGGCCCCTCTAAGCGGGAGTGGAGATACGCAGTATTTT
CDR3aa: CASSLAAPLSGSGDTQYF

abundance: .
d_gene: TRBD2
j_gene: TRBJ2-1
v_gene: TRBV28
CDR3nt: TGTGCCAGCAGTTTCGATGATAGCGGGGGGAACACCTACAATGAGCAGTTCTTC
CDR3aa: CASSFDDSGGNTYNEQFF

abundance: .
d_gene: TRBD1
j_gene: TRBJ1-3
v_gene: TRBV2
CDR3nt: TGTGCCAGCAAGGGACAGGCCGCTGGAAACACCATATATTTT
CDR3aa: CASKGQAAGNTIYF

abundance: .
d_gene: TRBD1
j_gene: TRBJ1-1
v_gene: TRBV6-1
CDR3nt: TGTGCCAGCAGCTCTAACAGGGGAAGTGCTTTCTTT
CDR3aa: CASSSNRGSAFF

abundance: .
d_gene: TRBD1
j_gene: TRBJ2-1
v_gene: TRBV4-3
CDR3nt: TGCGCCAGCAGCCACGACAGGGTCGGGGCTGGGCAGTTCTTC
CDR3aa: CASSHDRVGAGQFF

abundance: .
d_gene: .
j_gene: TRBJ1-2
v_gene: TRBV28
CDR3nt: TGTGCCAGCAGTTTGGGAGGCTCTGGCTACACCTTC
CDR3aa: CASSLGGSGYTF

abundance: .
d_gene: .
j_gene: TRBJ1-1
v_gene: TRBV19
CDR3nt: TGTGCCAGTAGTATAGAACAGGGCATCACTGAAGCTTTCTTT
CDR3aa: CASSIEQGITEAFF

abundance: .
d_gene: .
j_gene: TRBJ2-7
v_gene: TRBV4-1
CDR3nt: TGCGCCAGCAGCCATTCACAGGGAGCGGGATACGAGCAGTACTTC
CDR3aa: CASSHSQGAGYEQYF

abundance: .
d_gene: TRBD2
j_gene: TRBJ2-7
v_gene: TRBV6-5
CDR3nt: TGTGCCAGCAGACCAGGACTAGATCTCTACGAGCAGTACTTC
CDR3aa: CASRPGLDLYEQYF

abundance: .
d_gene: .
j_gene: TRBJ1-4
v_gene: TRBV28
CDR3nt: TGTGCCAGCGTACCCGGACTAGGAGGTGAAAAACTGTTTTTT
CDR3aa: CASVPGLGGEKLFF

abundance: .
d_gene: TRBD2
j_gene: TRBJ2-5
v_gene: TRBV18
CDR3nt: TGTGCCAGCTCATCAGGACTAGCGGGAGGGCAAGAGACCCAGTACTTC
CDR3aa: CASSSGLAGGQETQYF

abundance: .
d_gene: TRBD1
j_gene: TRBJ2-5
v_gene: TRBV7-9
CDR3nt: TGTGCCAGCAGCTCGACAGGGGCCTTCCAAGAGACCCAGTACTTC
CDR3aa: CASSSTGAFQETQYF

abundance: .
d_gene: .
j_gene: TRBJ2-3
v_gene: TRBV28
CDR3nt: TGTGCCAGCTTACGACAGGGCACAGATACGCAGTATTTT
CDR3aa: CASLRQGTDTQYF

abundance: .
d_gene: TRBD1
j_gene: TRBJ2-1
v_gene: TRBV27
CDR3nt: TGTGCCAGCAGGGGGGACAGGATACACAATGAGCAGTTCTTC
CDR3aa: CASRGDRIHNEQFF

abundance: .
d_gene: .
j_gene: TRBJ2-3
v_gene: TRBV7-9
CDR3nt: TGTGCCAGCAGCTTAGGTGAGAATACGCAGTATTTT
CDR3aa: CASSLGENTQYF

abundance: .
d_gene: TRBD1
j_gene: TRBJ1-2
v_gene: TRBV18
CDR3nt: TGTGCCAGCTCAGACTCTACCGGGACAGGGCACGGCTACACCTTC
CDR3aa: CASSDSTGTGHGYTF

abundance: .
d_gene: .
j_gene: TRBJ2-5
v_gene: TRBV7-9
CDR3nt: TGTGCCAGCAGCTACAGGTGGGAGACCCAGTACTTC
CDR3aa: CASSYRWETQYF

abundance: once
d_gene: TRBD2
j_gene: TRBJ2-1
v_gene: TRBV2
CDR3nt: TGTGCCAGCACCGAGGGAATAGGGACTAGAAGAGGCGATGAGCAGTTCTTC
CDR3aa: CASTEGIGTRRGDEQFF

abundance: .
d_gene: .
j_gene: TRBJ1-4
v_gene: TRBV7-9
CDR3nt: TGTGCCAGCAGCCCCCAGGGGTCGGGAAAACTGTTTTTT
CDR3aa: CASSPQGSGKLFF

abundance: .
d_gene: TRBD2
j_gene: TRBJ2-1
v_gene: TRBV30
CDR3nt: TGTGCCTGGAGGCGGGAGGAGGCTGGTGAGCAGTTCTTC
CDR3aa: CAWRREEAGEQFF

abundance: .
d_gene: .
j_gene: TRBJ1-1
v_gene: TRBV18
CDR3nt: TGTGCCAGCTCACCTAATCAGGGGCGAAACACTGAAGCTTTCTTT
CDR3aa: CASSPNQGRNTEAFF

abundance: .
d_gene: .
j_gene: TRBJ2-2
v_gene: TRBV25-1
CDR3nt: TGTGCCAGCAGTTTAACAGGGCGAGGGACCGGGGAGCTGTTTTTT
CDR3aa: CASSLTGRGTGELFF

abundance: once
d_gene: TRBD1
j_gene: TRBJ1-2
v_gene: TRBV19
CDR3nt: TGTGCCAGTTCCTCCCTCCCGGACAGGTTTCACTATGGCTACACCTTC
CDR3aa: CASSSLPDRFHYGYTF

abundance: .
d_gene: .
j_gene: TRBJ2-7
v_gene: TRBV28
CDR3nt: TGTGCCAGCAGACTAGGAGAAGGGGGTCCGTACGAGCAGTACTTC
CDR3aa: CASRLGEGGPYEQYF

abundance: .
d_gene: TRBD1
j_gene: TRBJ1-4
v_gene: TRBV5-4
CDR3nt: TGTGCCAGCAGCTATATGACAGGGGGTGGTGAAAAACTGTTTTTT
CDR3aa: CASSYMTGGGEKLFF

abundance: few
d_gene: TRBD1
j_gene: TRBJ1-1
v_gene: TRBV6-1
CDR3nt: TGTGCCAGCAGTCCGACGGACAGGTCAGGCACTGAAGCTTTCTTT
CDR3aa: CASSPTDRSGTEAFF

abundance: once
d_gene: TRBD2
j_gene: TRBJ2-2
v_gene: TRBV28
CDR3nt: TGTGCCAGCTCTCTAGCGGGAGTGACCGGGGAGCTGTTTTTT
CDR3aa: CASSLAGVTGELFF

abundance: .
d_gene: TRBD1
j_gene: TRBJ2-1
v_gene: TRBV30
CDR3nt: TGTGCCTGGAGTTTGGGACAGGGGAGGCATGAGCAGTTCTTC
CDR3aa: CAWSLGQGRHEQFF

abundance: .
d_gene: TRBD1
j_gene: TRBJ1-6
v_gene: TRBV27
CDR3nt: TGTGCCAGCAGTTTTGCGACAGGGGTTAATTCACCCCTCCACTTT
CDR3aa: CASSFATGVNSPLHF